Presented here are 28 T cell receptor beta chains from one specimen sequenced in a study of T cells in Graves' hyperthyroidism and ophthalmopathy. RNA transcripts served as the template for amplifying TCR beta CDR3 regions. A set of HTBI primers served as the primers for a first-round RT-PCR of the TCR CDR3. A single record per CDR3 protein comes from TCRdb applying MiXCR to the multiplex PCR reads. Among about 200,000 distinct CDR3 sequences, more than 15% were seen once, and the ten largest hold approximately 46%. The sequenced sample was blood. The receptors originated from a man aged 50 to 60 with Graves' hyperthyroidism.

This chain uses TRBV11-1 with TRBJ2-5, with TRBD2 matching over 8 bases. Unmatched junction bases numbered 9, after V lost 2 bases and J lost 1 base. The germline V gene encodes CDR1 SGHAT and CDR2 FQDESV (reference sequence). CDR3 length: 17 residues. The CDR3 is CASSLKGGAGVQETQYF. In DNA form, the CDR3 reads TGTGCCAGCAGCTTAAAAGGGGGAGCGGGAGTCCAAGAGACCCAGTACTTC.

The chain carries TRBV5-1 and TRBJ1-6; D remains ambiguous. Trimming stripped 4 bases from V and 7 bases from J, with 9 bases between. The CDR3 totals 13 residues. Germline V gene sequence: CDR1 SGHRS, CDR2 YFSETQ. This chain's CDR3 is CASSSTRNSPLHF. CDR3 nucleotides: TGCGCCAGCAGCAGTACAAGGAATTCACCCCTCCACTTT.

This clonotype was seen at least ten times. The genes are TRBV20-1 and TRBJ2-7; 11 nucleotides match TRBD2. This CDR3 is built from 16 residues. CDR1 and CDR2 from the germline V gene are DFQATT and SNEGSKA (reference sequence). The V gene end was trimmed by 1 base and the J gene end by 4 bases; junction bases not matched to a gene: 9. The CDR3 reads CSARGLRLAGMYEQYF. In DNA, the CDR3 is TGCAGTGCTAGAGGCCTCCGACTAGCGGGAATGTACGAGCAGTACTTC.

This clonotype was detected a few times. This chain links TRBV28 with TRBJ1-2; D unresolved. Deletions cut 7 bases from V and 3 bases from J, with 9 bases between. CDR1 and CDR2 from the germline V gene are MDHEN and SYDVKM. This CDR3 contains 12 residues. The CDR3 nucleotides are TGTGCCAGCATTGACGAGTACTATGGCTACACCTTC. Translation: CASIDEYYGYTF.

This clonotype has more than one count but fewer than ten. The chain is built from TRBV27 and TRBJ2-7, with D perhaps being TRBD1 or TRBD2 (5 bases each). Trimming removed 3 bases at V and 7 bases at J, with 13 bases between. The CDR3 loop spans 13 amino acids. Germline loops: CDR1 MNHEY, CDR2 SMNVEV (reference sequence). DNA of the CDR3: TGTGCCAGCAGTTTTATGAGGGGCAGGGAGCAGTACTTC. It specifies CASSFMRGREQYF.

In nucleotides, the CDR3 is TGTGCCAGCAGCTACACAGGGGGCCCTGGCTACACCTTC. The encoded protein is CASSYTGGPGYTF. The chain links TRBV28 to TRBJ1-2; 9 nucleotides match TRBD1. The CDR3 is 13 amino acids. Germline-derived CDR1 and CDR2 are MDHEN and SYDVKM. After removal of 6 bases from V and 7 bases from J, the junction contained 6 bases not matched to a gene.

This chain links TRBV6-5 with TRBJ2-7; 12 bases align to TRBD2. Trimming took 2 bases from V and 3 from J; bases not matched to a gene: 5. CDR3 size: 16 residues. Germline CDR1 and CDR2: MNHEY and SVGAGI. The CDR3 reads CASSYGLAGFGYEQYF. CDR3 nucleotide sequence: TGTGCCAGCAGTTACGGACTAGCGGGATTCGGCTACGAGCAGTACTTC.

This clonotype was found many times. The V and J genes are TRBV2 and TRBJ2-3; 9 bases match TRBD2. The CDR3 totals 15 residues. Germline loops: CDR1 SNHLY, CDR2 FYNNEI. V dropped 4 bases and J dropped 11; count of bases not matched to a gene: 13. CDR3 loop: CASSGGGRAINMQYF. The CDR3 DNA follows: TGTGCCAGCAGTGGGGGCGGGAGGGCGATCAATATGCAGTATTTT.

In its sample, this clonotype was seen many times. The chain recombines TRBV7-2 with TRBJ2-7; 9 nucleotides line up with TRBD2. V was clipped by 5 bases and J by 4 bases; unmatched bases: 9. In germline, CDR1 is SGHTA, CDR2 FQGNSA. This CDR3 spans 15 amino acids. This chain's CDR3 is CASSSSGLAGYEQYF. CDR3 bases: TGTGCCAGCAGCAGCTCGGGACTAGCAGGTTACGAGCAGTACTTC.

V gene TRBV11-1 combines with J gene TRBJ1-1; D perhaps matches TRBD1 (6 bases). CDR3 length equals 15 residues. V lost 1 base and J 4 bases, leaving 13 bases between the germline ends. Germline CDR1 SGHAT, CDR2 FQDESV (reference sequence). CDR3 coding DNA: TGTGCCAGCAGCTTAGGACTGGGGGCGGGCACTGAAGCTTTCTTT. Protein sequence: CASSLGLGAGTEAFF.

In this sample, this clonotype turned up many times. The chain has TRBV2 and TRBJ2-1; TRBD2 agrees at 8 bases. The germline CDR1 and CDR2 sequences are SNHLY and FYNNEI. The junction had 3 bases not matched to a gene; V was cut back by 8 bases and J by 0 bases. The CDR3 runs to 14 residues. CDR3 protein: CASGGTSSYNEQFF. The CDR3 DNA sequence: TGTGCCAGCGGGGGGACTAGCTCCTACAATGAGCAGTTCTTC.

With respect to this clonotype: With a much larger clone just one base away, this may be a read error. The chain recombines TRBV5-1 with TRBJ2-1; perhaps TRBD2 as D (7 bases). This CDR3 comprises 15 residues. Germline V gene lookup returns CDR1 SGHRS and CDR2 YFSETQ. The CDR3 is CASSQGLAEVGEQSF. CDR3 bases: TGCGCCAGCAGCCAGGGGCTAGCGGAGGTCGGTGAGCAGTCCTTC.

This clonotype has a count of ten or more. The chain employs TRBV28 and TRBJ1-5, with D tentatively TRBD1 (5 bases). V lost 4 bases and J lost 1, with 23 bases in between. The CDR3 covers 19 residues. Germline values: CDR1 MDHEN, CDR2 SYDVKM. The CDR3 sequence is CASSYHRGIGGSSNQPQHF. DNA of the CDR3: TGTGCCAGCAGTTACCACCGGGGCATAGGAGGGTCGAGCAATCAGCCCCAGCATTTT.

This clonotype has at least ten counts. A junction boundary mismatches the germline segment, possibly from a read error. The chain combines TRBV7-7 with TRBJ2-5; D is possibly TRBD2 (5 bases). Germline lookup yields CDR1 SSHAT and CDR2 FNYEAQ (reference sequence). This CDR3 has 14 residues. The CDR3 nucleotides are TGTGCTAGCAGCCCCGTGATAGCGTGGGAGACCCAGTACTTC. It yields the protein CASSPVIAWETQYF.

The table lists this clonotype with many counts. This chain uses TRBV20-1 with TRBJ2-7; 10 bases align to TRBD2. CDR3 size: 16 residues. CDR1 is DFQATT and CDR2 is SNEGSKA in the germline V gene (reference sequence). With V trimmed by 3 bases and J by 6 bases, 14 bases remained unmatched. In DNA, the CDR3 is TGCAGTGCTAGTCCTAGCGGGAGCCGACGGTCGGGCGAGCAGTACTTC. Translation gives CSASPSGSRRSGEQYF.

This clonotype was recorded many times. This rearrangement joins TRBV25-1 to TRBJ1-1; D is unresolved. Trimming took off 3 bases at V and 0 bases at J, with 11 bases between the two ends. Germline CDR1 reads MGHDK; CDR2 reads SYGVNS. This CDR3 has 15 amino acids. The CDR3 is CASSDPGGMNTEAFF. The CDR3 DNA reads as TGTGCCAGCAGTGATCCCGGCGGGATGAACACTGAAGCTTTCTTT.

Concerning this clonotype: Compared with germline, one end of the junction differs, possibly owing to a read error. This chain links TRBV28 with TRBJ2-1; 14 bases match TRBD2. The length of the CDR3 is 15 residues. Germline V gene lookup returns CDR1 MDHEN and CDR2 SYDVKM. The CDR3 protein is CASSEGLAGDNGQFF. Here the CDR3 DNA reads TGTGCCAGCAGTGAGGGACTAGCGGGAGACAATGGGCAGTTCTTC.

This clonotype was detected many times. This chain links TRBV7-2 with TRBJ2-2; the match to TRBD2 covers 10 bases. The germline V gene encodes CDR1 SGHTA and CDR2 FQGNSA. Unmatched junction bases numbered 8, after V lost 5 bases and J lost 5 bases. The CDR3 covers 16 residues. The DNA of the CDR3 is TGTGCCAGCAGCCCCCAAGCGGGAGGGCGGACCGGGGAGCTGTTTTTT. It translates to CASSPQAGGRTGELFF.

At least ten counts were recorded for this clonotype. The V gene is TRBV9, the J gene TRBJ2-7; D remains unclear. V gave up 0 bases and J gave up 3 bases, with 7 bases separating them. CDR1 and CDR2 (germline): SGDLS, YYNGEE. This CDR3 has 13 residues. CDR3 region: CASSVDSSYEQYF. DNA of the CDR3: TGTGCCAGCAGCGTAGATAGCAGCTACGAGCAGTACTTC.

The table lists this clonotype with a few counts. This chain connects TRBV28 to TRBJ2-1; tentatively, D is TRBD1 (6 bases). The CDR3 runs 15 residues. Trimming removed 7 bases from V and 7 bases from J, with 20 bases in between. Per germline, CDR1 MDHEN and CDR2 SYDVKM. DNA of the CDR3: TGTGCCAGCACTCGCCGGACTGGGGGCCGAAATGAGCAGTTCTTC. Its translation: CASTRRTGGRNEQFF. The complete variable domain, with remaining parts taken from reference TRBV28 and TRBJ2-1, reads DVKVTQSSRYLVKRTGEKVFLECVQDMDHENMFWYRQDPGLGLRLIYFSYDVKMKEKGDIPEGYSVSREKKERFSLILESASTNQTSMYLCASTRRTGGRNEQFFGPGTRLTVL.

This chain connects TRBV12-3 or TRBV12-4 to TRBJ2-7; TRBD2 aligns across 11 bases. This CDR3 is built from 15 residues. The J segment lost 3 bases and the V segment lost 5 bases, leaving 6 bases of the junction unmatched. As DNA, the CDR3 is TGTGCCAGCAGTCCGGTAGCGGGAGGGGGCTACGAGCAGTACTTC. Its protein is CASSPVAGGGYEQYF.

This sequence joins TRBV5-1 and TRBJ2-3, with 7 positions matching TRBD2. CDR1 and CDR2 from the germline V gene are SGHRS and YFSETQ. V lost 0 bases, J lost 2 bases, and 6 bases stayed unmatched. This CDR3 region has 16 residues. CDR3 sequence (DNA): TGCGCCAGCAGCTTGGCGGCTAGCGGACTCACAGATACGCAGTATTTT. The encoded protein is CASSLAASGLTDTQYF. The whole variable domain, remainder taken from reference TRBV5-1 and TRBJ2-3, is KAGVTQTPRYLIKTRGQQVTLSCSPISGHRSVSWYQQTPGQGLQFLFEYFSETQRNKGNFPGRFSGRQFSNSRSEMNVSTLELGDSALYLCASSLAASGLTDTQYFGPGTRLTVL.

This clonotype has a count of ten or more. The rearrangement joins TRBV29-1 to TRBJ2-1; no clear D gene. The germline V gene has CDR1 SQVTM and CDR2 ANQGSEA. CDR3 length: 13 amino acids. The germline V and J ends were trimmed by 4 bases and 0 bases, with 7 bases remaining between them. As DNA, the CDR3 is TGCAGCGTTGCTAGAGGCTCCTACAATGAGCAGTTCTTC. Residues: CSVARGSYNEQFF.

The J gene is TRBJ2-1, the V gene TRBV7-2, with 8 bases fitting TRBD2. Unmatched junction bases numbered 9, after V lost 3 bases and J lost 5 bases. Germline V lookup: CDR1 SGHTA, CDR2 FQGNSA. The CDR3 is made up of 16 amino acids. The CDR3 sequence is CASSFWAGTRHNEQFF. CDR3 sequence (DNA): TGTGCCAGCAGCTTTTGGGCGGGGACTAGACACAATGAGCAGTTCTTC. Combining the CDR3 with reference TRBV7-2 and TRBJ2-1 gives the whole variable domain GAGVSQSPSNKVTEKGKDVELRCDPISGHTALYWYRQSLGQGLEFLIYFQGNSAPDKSGLPSDRFSAERTGGSVSTLTIQRTQQEDSAVYLCASSFWAGTRHNEQFFGPGTRLTVL.

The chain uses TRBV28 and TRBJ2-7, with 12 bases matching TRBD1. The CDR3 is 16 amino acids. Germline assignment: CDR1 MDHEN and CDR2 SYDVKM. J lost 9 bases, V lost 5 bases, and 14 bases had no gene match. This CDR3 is CASSTPQAGTGGGQYF. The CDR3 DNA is TGTGCCAGCAGTACACCCCAAGCCGGGACAGGGGGCGGGCAGTACTTC.

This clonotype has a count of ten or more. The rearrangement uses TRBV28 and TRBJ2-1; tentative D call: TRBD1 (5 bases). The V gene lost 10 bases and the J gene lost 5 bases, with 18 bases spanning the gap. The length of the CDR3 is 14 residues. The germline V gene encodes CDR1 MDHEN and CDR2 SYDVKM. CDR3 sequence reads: CAISRPGRDNEQFF. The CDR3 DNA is TGTGCCATCTCCCGACCGGGCAGGGACAATGAGCAGTTCTTC.

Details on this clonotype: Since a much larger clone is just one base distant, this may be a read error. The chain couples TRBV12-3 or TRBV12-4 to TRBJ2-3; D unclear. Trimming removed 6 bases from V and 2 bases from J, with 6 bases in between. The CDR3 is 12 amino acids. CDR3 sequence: CASSDNTDTQYF. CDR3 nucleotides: TGTGCCAGCAGCGATAACACAGATACGCAGTATTTT.

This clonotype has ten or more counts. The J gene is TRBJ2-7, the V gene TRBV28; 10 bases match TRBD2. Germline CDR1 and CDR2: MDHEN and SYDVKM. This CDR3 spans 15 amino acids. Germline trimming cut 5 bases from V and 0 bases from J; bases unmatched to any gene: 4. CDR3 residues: CASSPSGRVSYEQYF. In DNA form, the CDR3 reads TGTGCCAGCAGTCCCAGCGGGAGGGTCTCCTACGAGCAGTACTTC.